This T cell receptor beta chain came from a study of patients and donors after allogeneic stem cell transplantation. Using its own MiXCR run on the RT-PCR reads, TCRdb lists one record per CDR3 protein. This table holds hundreds of thousands of distinct CDR3 sequences, about 37% found once. This clonotype has a handful of counts. The clonotype originates from a human donor who was either an allogeneic HSCT recipient or a stem cell or donor lymphocyte infusion donor (not recorded which). It is not recorded whose cells these are; they may come from a transplant donor. The sequencing input was blood, either unsorted or a sorted T cell fraction (not recorded which).

DNA of the CDR3: TGTGCCAGCAGTTTAGGGGGCCGCCCCTACGAGCAGTACTTC. Its protein product is CASSLGGRPYEQYF. The chain links TRBV27 to TRBJ2-7, with D possibly TRBD1 on 6 matching bases. The CDR3 consists of 14 residues. Germline V CDR1 and CDR2: MNHEY, SMNVEV (reference sequence). Trimming stripped 2 bases from V and 2 bases from J, with 10 bases between.